The 31 T cell receptor beta chains listed next were all sequenced from one sample in a study of response to subunit inactivated influenza vaccine (dated by TCRdb to 2017 to 2018). The time point label here, explained by the study, means: 45 days after influenza vaccine administration. The receptor library was made with RT-PCR. TCRdb lists the instrument as Illumina HiSeq 2500. TCRdb took the public reads, trimmed them with fastp at Q25, ran MiXCR for clone calling and kept in-frame beta chains. A single entry per CDR3 protein holds the most common genes and DNA from its merged rows. In this sample the table shows under 200,000 distinct CDR3 sequences, roughly 10% of which occur a single time. The ten largest clonotypes hold roughly 12% of the sample. The input for sequencing was non-naive T cells sorted from PBMCs, taken roughly 6 weeks after vaccination. The cell subset or site label, as the study defines it: memory T cell fraction. Receptors were obtained from a man aged 50 to 59 who received an inactivated influenza vaccine. Donor details come from another sample of the same person, matched by shared clones.

This clonotype has a handful of counts. V usage is TRBV5-1 and J usage is TRBJ2-1, with 10 positions matching TRBD2. J gave up 8 bases and V 3 bases, and 17 bases lay outside the gene matches. Germline loops: CDR1 SGHRS, CDR2 YFSETQ. This CDR3 comprises 18 residues. This CDR3 reads CASSSNALLAGMGDEQFF. The CDR3 nucleotides read TGCGCCAGCAGCTCAAACGCTTTACTAGCGGGAATGGGCGATGAGCAGTTCTTC. Based on the CDR3 plus reference TRBV5-1 and TRBJ2-1, the full variable domain is KAGVTQTPRYLIKTRGQQVTLSCSPISGHRSVSWYQQTPGQGLQFLFEYFSETQRNKGNFPGRFSGRQFSNSRSEMNVSTLELGDSALYLCASSSNALLAGMGDEQFFGPGTRLTVL.

The chain employs TRBV7-6 and TRBJ2-7; TRBD2 is a possible D gene (6 bases). Germline lookup yields CDR1 SGHVS and CDR2 FNYEAQ. The CDR3 is made up of 13 amino acids. V lost 2 bases to trimming and J lost 6 bases, with 11 bases between them. CDR3 region: CASSLSGRAEQYF. For the CDR3, the DNA is TGTGCCAGCAGCTTAAGCGGGCGGGCCGAGCAGTACTTC.

This clonotype was found a few times. This sequence joins TRBV3-1 and TRBJ2-2; maybe TRBD1 (5 bases). V lost 1 base to trimming and J lost 4 bases, with 10 bases between them. Germline assignment: CDR1 LGHDT and CDR2 YNNKEL (reference sequence). The CDR3 runs 15 residues. CDR3 in DNA: TGTGCCAGCAGCCAAGTAGTCAGGGTCACCGGGGAGCTGTTTTTT. Its translation is CASSQVVRVTGELFF.

This clonotype was counted ten times or more. V and J are TRBV7-2 and TRBJ1-2; no clear D. The CDR3 contains 13 residues. V was cut by 5 bases and J by 8 bases, with 15 bases left in between. Germline lookup yields CDR1 SGHTA and CDR2 FQGNSA. The CDR3 loop reads CASSLAAPGGYTF. In DNA form, the CDR3 reads TGTGCCAGCAGCCTCGCGGCCCCAGGCGGCTACACCTTC.

In DNA, the CDR3 is TGTGCCAGCAGTTTATTAAGCCGTGTTGGGGCCAACGTCCTGACTTTC. Protein sequence: CASSLLSRVGANVLTF. The rearrangement uses TRBV27 and TRBJ2-6; D not resolved. The CDR3 extends over 16 amino acids. In germline, CDR1 is MNHEY, CDR2 SMNVEV (reference sequence). The germline V and J ends were trimmed by 1 base and 3 bases, with 10 bases remaining between them.

V and J are TRBV4-2 and TRBJ2-1, with D unresolved. The CDR3 extends over 15 amino acids. The germline CDR1 and CDR2 sequences are LGHNA and YNFKEQ. The germline V and J ends were trimmed by 0 bases and 3 bases, with 9 bases remaining between them. CDR3 in amino acids: CASSQDLAGYNEQFF. The CDR3 DNA reads as TGTGCCAGCAGCCAAGATTTAGCAGGCTACAATGAGCAGTTCTTC.

This clonotype was seen a few times. The chain combines TRBV5-1 with TRBJ2-3; 10 bases map to TRBD2. CDR3 length: 15 amino acids. The germline V gene encodes CDR1 SGHRS and CDR2 YFSETQ. With V trimmed by 0 bases and J by 3 bases, 1 base remained unmatched. The CDR3 loop is CASSLVAGGTDTQYF. The CDR3 DNA is TGCGCCAGCAGCTTGGTAGCGGGAGGAACAGATACGCAGTATTTT.

This clonotype was detected a few times. V is TRBV7-3 and J is TRBJ2-2; TRBD2 matches 10 bases. CDR3 length equals 18 residues. CDR1 is SGHTA and CDR2 is FQGTGA in the germline V gene. With 0 bases clipped from V and 2 bases from J, the junction kept 6 bases outside the gene matches. CDR3 in DNA: TGTGCCAGCAGCTTAACCGGCGGACTAGCGGAAAACACCGGGGAGCTGTTTTTT. This codes for CASSLTGGLAENTGELFF.

The chain employs TRBV11-1 and TRBJ2-1, with 12 bases that match TRBD2. The germline V gene encodes CDR1 SGHAT and CDR2 FQDESV (reference sequence). J gave up 5 bases and V 6 bases, and 14 bases lay outside the gene matches. CDR3 length: 18 residues. The CDR3 loop is CASRPASGRAFRHNEQFF. CDR3 bases: TGTGCCAGCAGGCCAGCTAGCGGGAGGGCCTTCCGTCACAATGAGCAGTTCTTC.

This clonotype was seen a few times. V is TRBV3-1 and J is TRBJ2-6; D gene uncertain. The CDR3 consists of 16 residues. Germline CDR1 and CDR2: LGHDT and YNNKEL (reference sequence). V was trimmed by 1 base and J by 1 base, leaving 8 bases between them. CDR3 nucleotide sequence: TGTGCCAGCAGCCAAGGCTGGAATTCTGGGGCCAACGTCCTGACTTTC. Encoded protein: CASSQGWNSGANVLTF.

This clonotype was recorded at least ten times. The chain has TRBV7-2 and TRBJ1-1; a weak D match, TRBD1 (6 bases). Germline-derived CDR1 and CDR2 are SGHTA and FQGNSA. The CDR3 consists of 14 residues. V was shortened by 2 bases and J by 6 bases, with 13 bases between the two germline ends. The CDR3 DNA reads TGTGCCAGCAGCTTATCACAGGGAGTCCCTGAAGCTTTCTTT. Protein: CASSLSQGVPEAFF.

This clonotype was detected only a few times. The chain recombines TRBV7-6 with TRBJ2-5; D is possibly TRBD2 (5 bases). This CDR3 has 15 amino acids. CDR1 and CDR2 (germline): SGHVS, FNYEAQ. Trimming removed 4 bases from V and 0 bases from J, with 12 bases in between. Here the CDR3 reads CASSYPGGYQETQYF. The CDR3 DNA reads as TGTGCCAGCAGCTACCCCGGCGGGTACCAAGAGACCCAGTACTTC.

This clonotype has a count of ten or more. J is TRBJ1-4 and V is TRBV6-5, with TRBD1 identical over 7 bases. Germline lookup yields CDR1 MNHEY and CDR2 SVGAGI. The CDR3 runs 12 residues. The ends lost 10 bases at V and 5 bases at J; junction bases unmatched: 4. CDR3 amino acids: CATTTGNEKLFF. The CDR3 DNA is TGTGCCACTACGACAGGGAATGAAAAACTGTTTTTT.

This CDR3 is CASSLSQGRNTEAFF. The CDR3 DNA is TGTGCCAGCAGCTTAAGCCAGGGGAGGAACACTGAAGCTTTCTTT. The chain has TRBV7-9 and TRBJ1-1; D is possibly TRBD1 (6 bases). The V gene's germline CDR1 is SEHNR and CDR2 FQNEAQ (reference sequence). CDR3 length equals 15 residues. Trimming pared 2 bases from V and 1 base from J, leaving 11 bases between.

This clonotype has just a few counts. The rearrangement joins TRBV11-1 to TRBJ2-3; 9 nucleotides align to TRBD2. Trimming took 5 bases from V and 3 from J; bases not matched to a gene: 6. Germline V gene sequence: CDR1 SGHAT, CDR2 FQDESV (reference sequence). This CDR3 is 15 amino acids long. The CDR3 reads CASSDSGGQTDTQYF. The CDR3 coding sequence is TGTGCCAGCAGCGATAGCGGGGGACAAACAGATACGCAGTATTTT.

The sample holds many counts of this clonotype. The chain is built from TRBV12-3 or TRBV12-4 and TRBJ2-5; the D gene is possibly TRBD1 (6 bases). V lost 8 bases, J lost 2 bases, and 9 bases lay in between. This CDR3 is 12 amino acids long. The CDR3 is CASGTNQETQYF. CDR3 nucleotide sequence: TGTGCCAGCGGGACAAATCAAGAGACCCAGTACTTC.

This clonotype was seen many times. Written as DNA, the CDR3 is TGCAGCGTCCACAGGGGGCCAGGGCAATGGAACACTGAAGCTTTCTTT. Its protein product is CSVHRGPGQWNTEAFF. J is TRBJ1-1 and V is TRBV29-1; the match to TRBD1 covers 9 bases. The trim removed 6 bases at V and 1 base at J, leaving 12 bases unmatched. There are 16 residues in the CDR3. The germline V gene encodes CDR1 SQVTM and CDR2 ANQGSEA.

V is TRBV3-1 and J is TRBJ2-6, with 7 bases fitting TRBD2. CDR3 length equals 15 residues. Germline CDR1 is LGHDT and CDR2 is YNNKEL (reference sequence). After removal of 4 bases from V and 2 bases from J, the junction contained 2 bases not matched to a gene. The CDR3 reads CASSLSGAGANVLTF. Here the CDR3 DNA reads TGTGCCAGCAGCCTCAGCGGGGCTGGGGCCAACGTCCTGACTTTC.

This clonotype was seen a few times. This chain links TRBV12-5 with TRBJ1-3; no clear D gene. In germline, CDR1 is LGHNT, CDR2 FRNRAP. V was trimmed by 11 bases and J by 2 bases, leaving 16 bases between them. The CDR3 runs to 14 residues. The CDR3 protein is CAGRGGAPGNTIYF. As DNA, the CDR3 is TGTGCTGGCCGAGGAGGCGCCCCTGGAAACACCATATATTTT.

This clonotype was seen a handful of times. The J gene is TRBJ2-1, the V gene TRBV12-3 or TRBV12-4; D remains unclear. Trimming left V 3 bases short and J 4 bases short, with 10 bases between. CDR3 length: 14 residues. The CDR3 loop reads CASSFDDEYNEQFF. The CDR3 DNA reads as TGTGCCAGCAGTTTTGATGACGAATACAATGAGCAGTTCTTC.

This clonotype occurred many times. V and J are TRBV12-3 or TRBV12-4 and TRBJ2-3; TRBD2 might be the D (5 bases). V lost 3 bases and J lost 6, with 13 bases in between. The CDR3 runs to 14 residues. The DNA for the CDR3 is TGTGCCAGCAGTTTCGTCCTAGCTGTGGATACGCAGTATTTT. Translating it yields CASSFVLAVDTQYF.

The chain couples TRBV20-1 to TRBJ2-7, with D possibly TRBD1 on 5 matching bases. The CDR3 runs 12 residues. The germline V gene encodes CDR1 DFQATT and CDR2 SNEGSKA (reference sequence). Between the trimmed V and J ends, which lost 3 bases and 6 bases, there was a span of 12 bases. CDR3 protein: CSARGLISEQYF. In DNA form, the CDR3 reads TGCAGTGCTAGGGGGCTAATAAGCGAGCAGTACTTC.

This clonotype showed up many times. The chain couples TRBV12-3 or TRBV12-4 to TRBJ2-7; 8 bases align to TRBD1. V was clipped by 10 bases and J by 3 bases; unmatched bases: 17. This CDR3 contains 16 residues. CDR3 residues: CATQSPTGQGRYEQYF. CDR3 coding DNA: TGTGCCACCCAGTCTCCTACCGGACAGGGACGCTACGAGCAGTACTTC.

V is TRBV7-2 and J is TRBJ2-2; 8 bases agree with TRBD2. CDR1 and CDR2 (germline): SGHTA, FQGNSA. Unmatched junction bases numbered 6, after V lost 0 bases and J lost 6 bases. The CDR3 runs to 16 residues. DNA for the CDR3: TGTGCCAGCAGCTTAGCGCTGGTAGCGGGGTCCGGGGAGCTGTTTTTT. It is translated as CASSLALVAGSGELFF.

The chain recombines TRBV15 with TRBJ2-5, with D maybe TRBD1 (6 bases). Germline-derived CDR1 and CDR2 are LNHNV and YYDKDF (reference sequence). The ends were cut back, 2 bases at V and 4 bases at J, with 11 bases in the middle. The CDR3 contains 14 residues. Here the CDR3 reads CATSRRGSVETQYF. The CDR3 coding sequence is TGTGCCACCAGCAGAAGGGGGTCCGTAGAGACCCAGTACTTC.

This clonotype was detected a few times. The chain has TRBV7-9 and TRBJ1-6, with D possibly being TRBD1 (6 bases). Trimming took off 1 base at V and 6 bases at J, with 10 bases between the two ends. The CDR3 runs 15 residues. Germline lookup yields CDR1 SEHNR and CDR2 FQNEAQ (reference sequence). Here the CDR3 DNA reads TGTGCCAGCAGCTTAGACACAGGGCCTAATTCACCCCTCCACTTT. This gives the protein CASSLDTGPNSPLHF.

This clonotype was seen ten or more times. This sequence joins TRBV24-1 and TRBJ2-2, with D uncertain. Per the germline V gene, CDR1 is KGHDR and CDR2 is SFDVKD. V lost 3 bases and J 0 bases, leaving 10 bases between the germline ends. The CDR3 contains 16 residues. CDR3 nucleotide sequence: TGTGCCACCAGTGATCCCGGGCAGGCGAACACCGGGGAGCTGTTTTTT. Amino acid sequence: CATSDPGQANTGELFF.

This clonotype came up many times. The V call is TRBV6-2 or TRBV6-3, the J call TRBJ2-2; D remains ambiguous. Germline V lookup: CDR1 MNHEY, CDR2 SVGEGT. The CDR3 is made up of 12 amino acids. V was trimmed by 7 bases and J by 7 bases, leaving 10 bases between them. CDR3 DNA: TGTGCCAGCACCCGGGTAGGCGGGGAGCTGTTTTTT. Its protein product is CASTRVGGELFF.

The chain recombines TRBV7-3 with TRBJ2-1; 10 positions match TRBD2. This CDR3 has 18 residues. Germline assignment: CDR1 SGHTA and CDR2 FQGTGA. J was trimmed by 0 bases and V by 3 bases; bases with no gene match: 8. For the CDR3, the DNA is TGTGCCAGCAGCTTTAGCGGGAGGACACATGGCTCCTACAATGAGCAGTTCTTC. Translating gives CASSFSGRTHGSYNEQFF.

This clonotype was observed at least ten times. The chain couples TRBV6-5 to TRBJ2-5; D is uncertain. The V gene lost 7 bases and the J gene lost 3 bases, with 9 bases spanning the gap. Germline V lookup: CDR1 MNHEY, CDR2 SVGAGI. The CDR3 runs to 12 residues. CDR3 bases: TGTGCCAGCACCTCGGGTGAAGAGACCCAGTACTTC. Protein product: CASTSGEETQYF.

The rearrangement uses TRBV5-8 and TRBJ2-7, with D perhaps TRBD1 (6 bases). The CDR3 totals 14 residues. V lost 3 bases to trimming and J lost 4 bases, with 14 bases between them. Germline V CDR1 and CDR2: SGHTS, YDEGEE. As DNA, the CDR3 is TGTGCCAGCAGCTGGGGGCCCAGTGGGTACGAGCAGTACTTC. Translating it yields CASSWGPSGYEQYF.